These T cell receptor beta chains were read from a single sample in a study of graft-versus-host responses after intestinal transplantation. This table comes from immunoSEQ multiplex PCR, and its TCRdb copy is limited to in-frame clones, with some not included. Of about 110,000 clones in the sample, more than 80% were seen once. Their recognized antigens are unknown. Sample: unstimulated CD4+ T cells sorted from spleen or lymph node cells, taken before transplant. Receptors were obtained from a human donor who was the organ donor for an intestinal transplant. The CDR3 runs from the conserved cysteine through the conserved F or W. The D gene is left open where the match is weak. The size entry is marked missing in some rows and otherwise reads once, few, many or a size class.

J: TRBJ2-1
V: TRBV4-3
size: -
D: TRBD2
CDR3: CASSKAGGIYNEQFF
DNA: TGCGCCAGCAGCAAAGCGGGAGGAATTTACAATGAGCAGTTCTTC

J: TRBJ1-2
V: TRBV6-6
size: -
D: -
CDR3: CASSSEGPSGYTF
DNA: TGTGCCAGCAGCTCAGAGGGACCCAGCGGCTACACCTTC

J: TRBJ2-2
V: TRBV30
size: -
D: -
CDR3: CAWSVGPGELFF
DNA: TGTGCCTGGAGTGTGGGTCCCGGGGAGCTGTTTTTT

J: TRBJ2-3
V: TRBV27
size: -
D: -
CDR3: CASSPGTSKQYF
DNA: TGTGCCAGCAGTCCTGGGACATCTAAGCAGTATTTT

J: TRBJ2-3
V: TRBV7-9
size: -
D: -
CDR3: CASSNRPGGAAAPDTQYF
DNA: TGTGCCAGCAGCAATCGCCCCGGTGGAGCGGCAGCCCCAGATACGCAGTATTTT

J: TRBJ2-2
V: TRBV6-1
size: -
D: -
CDR3: CASSEPRAGELFF
DNA: TGTGCCAGCAGTGAACCGCGGGCCGGGGAGCTGTTTTTT

J: TRBJ1-2
V: TRBV30
size: -
D: -
CDR3: CAWSVGFRASYGYTF
DNA: TGTGCCTGGAGTGTAGGGTTTAGGGCCTCCTATGGCTACACCTTC

J: TRBJ2-7
V: TRBV23-1
size: -
D: -
CDR3: CASSQSGRRGYEQYF
DNA: TGCGCCAGCAGTCAATCCGGAAGACGGGGCTACGAGCAGTACTTC

J: TRBJ2-7
V: TRBV25-1
size: -
D: TRBD2
CDR3: CASSNLAGESYEQYF
DNA: TGTGCCAGCAGCAATCTAGCGGGAGAATCCTACGAGCAGTACTTC

J: TRBJ2-3
V: TRBV25-1
size: once
D: TRBD2
CDR3: CASSEWLAGRDTQYF
DNA: TGTGCCAGCAGTGAATGGCTAGCGGGAAGGGATACGCAGTATTTT

J: TRBJ2-2
V: TRBV4-1
size: -
D: -
CDR3: CASSQVSQGGYTGELFF
DNA: TGCGCCAGCAGCCAAGTATCTCAGGGGGGGTACACCGGGGAGCTGTTTTTT

J: TRBJ2-3
V: TRBV7-9
size: -
D: TRBD1
CDR3: CASSPDRGTDTQYF
DNA: TGTGCCAGCAGCCCGGACAGGGGAACAGATACGCAGTATTTT

J: TRBJ2-1
V: TRBV30
size: -
D: TRBD2
CDR3: CAWSAQLAGSYNEQFF
DNA: TGTGCCTGGAGCGCCCAACTAGCGGGGTCCTACAATGAGCAGTTCTTC

J: TRBJ2-3
V: TRBV29-1
size: -
D: TRBD1
CDR3: CSVVFPDREIIVVDTQYF
DNA: TGCAGCGTCGTTTTTCCGGACAGGGAAATTATAGTAGTGGATACGCAGTATTTT

J: TRBJ2-7
V: TRBV5-1
size: -
D: -
CDR3: CASSLVVGRQEQYF
DNA: TGCGCCAGCAGCTTGGTGGTGGGGCGCCAGGAGCAGTACTTC

J: TRBJ2-3
V: TRBV9
size: -
D: -
CDR3: CASSVAGGYGTDTQYF
DNA: TGTGCCAGCAGCGTAGCTGGCGGGTACGGTACAGATACGCAGTATTTT

J: TRBJ2-2
V: TRBV11-1
size: -
D: -
CDR3: CASSLTPGNTGELFF
DNA: TGTGCCAGCAGCTTAACCCCGGGGAACACCGGGGAGCTGTTTTTT

J: TRBJ2-5
V: TRBV29-1
size: -
D: -
CDR3: CSVVPGGETQYF
DNA: TGCAGCGTTGTCCCCGGTGGGGAGACCCAGTACTTC

J: TRBJ1-2
V: TRBV28
size: -
D: TRBD1
CDR3: CASKSPRGYYGYTF
DNA: TGTGCCAGCAAATCGCCCAGGGGGTACTATGGCTACACCTTC

J: TRBJ1-4
V: TRBV29-1
size: -
D: -
CDR3: CSDNSEQGLEEKLFF
DNA: TGCAGCGATAACTCCGAGCAGGGATTAGAAGAAAAACTGTTTTTT

J: TRBJ1-3
V: TRBV10-3
size: -
D: TRBD1
CDR3: CAISESRTGSTGNTIYF
DNA: TGTGCCATCAGTGAGTCAAGGACAGGATCGACTGGAAACACCATATATTTT

J: TRBJ2-7
V: TRBV10-3
size: -
D: TRBD2
CDR3: CATGTSGIEQYF
DNA: TGTGCCACGGGGACTAGCGGGATCGAGCAGTACTTC

J: TRBJ2-6
V: TRBV19
size: -
D: TRBD2
CDR3: CASSYRTSQLSGANVLTF
DNA: TGTGCCAGTAGTTATAGGACTAGCCAACTCTCTGGGGCCAACGTCCTGACTTTC

J: TRBJ1-5
V: TRBV23-1
size: -
D: TRBD1
CDR3: CASSHHRDRYNQDQPQHF
DNA: TGCGCCAGCAGTCATCACCGGGACAGATACAATCAAGATCAGCCCCAGCATTTT

J: TRBJ1-6
V: TRBV2
size: -
D: TRBD1
CDR3: CASDTSGTEYNSPLHF
DNA: TGTGCCAGTGATACCTCCGGGACAGAGTATAATTCACCCCTCCACTTT

J: TRBJ2-7
V: TRBV6-1
size: -
D: -
CDR3: CASSREGPGTYEQYF
DNA: TGTGCCAGCAGTAGAGAGGGCCCAGGGACCTACGAGCAGTACTTC

J: TRBJ2-3
V: TRBV6-5
size: -
D: -
CDR3: CASSEEEGDTQYF
DNA: TGTGCCAGCAGTGAAGAGGAGGGAGATACGCAGTATTTT

J: TRBJ2-3
V: TRBV19
size: -
D: TRBD2
CDR3: CASIYVFSGASSTDTQYF
DNA: TGTGCCAGTATTTATGTGTTTAGCGGGGCCTCTAGCACAGATACGCAGTATTTT

J: TRBJ1-5
V: TRBV6-6
size: -
D: -
CDR3: CASSYLLTANQPQHF
DNA: TGTGCCAGCAGTTACTTACTGACAGCAAATCAGCCCCAGCATTTT

J: TRBJ2-2
V: TRBV5-4
size: -
D: -
CDR3: CASSSPQGTGELFF
DNA: TGTGCCAGCAGCTCCCCCCAGGGAACCGGGGAGCTGTTTTTT

J: TRBJ2-6
V: TRBV4-1
size: -
D: -
CDR3: CASSLTGTGANVLTF
DNA: TGCGCCAGCAGCCTCACAGGGACTGGGGCCAACGTCCTGACTTTC

J: TRBJ2-1
V: TRBV29-1
size: -
D: -
CDR3: CSVGSFGYNEQFF
DNA: TGCAGCGTTGGTTCGTTCGGGTACAATGAGCAGTTCTTC

J: TRBJ2-1
V: TRBV6-1
size: -
D: -
CDR3: CASRSGHVSYNEQFF
DNA: TGTGCCAGCCGTAGCGGCCATGTCTCCTACAATGAGCAGTTCTTC

J: TRBJ1-2
V: TRBV18
size: -
D: TRBD1
CDR3: CASSPGQAWGYTF
DNA: TGTGCCAGCTCACCAGGACAGGCTTGGGGCTACACCTTC

J: TRBJ2-1
V: TRBV6-4
size: -
D: TRBD2
CDR3: CASSRLAFNEQFF
DNA: TGTGCCAGCTCACGACTAGCCTTCAATGAGCAGTTCTTC

J: TRBJ1-5
V: TRBV19
size: -
D: -
CDR3: CASSVTGTDQPQHF
DNA: TGTGCCAGTAGTGTAACAGGTACGGATCAGCCCCAGCATTTT

J: TRBJ1-1
V: TRBV19
size: -
D: -
CDR3: CASTGLSNTEAFF
DNA: TGTGCCTCAACAGGGCTGTCGAACACTGAAGCTTTCTTT

J: TRBJ1-1
V: TRBV6-1
size: -
D: -
CDR3: CASSKGRISEAFF
DNA: TGTGCCAGCAGTAAGGGACGAATTTCTGAAGCTTTCTTT

J: TRBJ2-1
V: TRBV5-8
size: -
D: -
CDR3: CASSPGTIYNEQFF
DNA: TGTGCCAGCAGCCCGGGGACCATCTACAATGAGCAGTTCTTC

J: TRBJ1-4
V: TRBV5-5
size: few
D: TRBD1
CDR3: CASGQGAGEKLFF
DNA: TGTGCCAGCGGACAGGGGGCTGGTGAAAAACTGTTTTTT

J: TRBJ2-5
V: TRBV7-3
size: -
D: -
CDR3: CASSSVQGETQYF
DNA: TGTGCCAGCAGCTCCGTCCAAGGAGAGACCCAGTACTTC

J: TRBJ2-5
V: TRBV5-1
size: -
D: TRBD2
CDR3: CASSFGAGEETQYF
DNA: TGCGCCAGCAGCTTTGGAGCGGGAGAAGAGACCCAGTACTTC

J: TRBJ2-7
V: TRBV20-1
size: -
D: -
CDR3: CSARVPEQYF
DNA: TGCAGTGCTCGTGTACCGGAGCAGTACTTC

J: TRBJ1-3
V: TRBV6-5
size: -
D: TRBD1
CDR3: CASRPGQGARNTIYF
DNA: TGTGCCAGCAGGCCGGGACAGGGGGCGAGAAACACCATATATTTT

J: TRBJ1-2
V: TRBV6-6
size: -
D: -
CDR3: CASSYGQGDGYTF
DNA: TGTGCCAGCAGTTACGGGCAGGGTGATGGCTACACCTTC

J: TRBJ2-5
V: TRBV28
size: once
D: -
CDR3: CASSSLGAEVTQYF
DNA: TGTGCCAGCAGTTCCCTGGGGGCCGAAGTGACCCAGTACTTC

J: TRBJ2-3
V: TRBV6-6
size: once
D: TRBD2
CDR3: CASSYTSGGDTQYF
DNA: TGTGCCAGCAGTTACACTAGCGGGGGAGATACGCAGTATTTT

J: TRBJ1-2
V: TRBV5-5
size: -
D: -
CDR3: CASSTTVFYGYTF
DNA: TGTGCCAGCAGCACAACAGTCTTCTATGGCTACACCTTC

J: TRBJ2-2
V: TRBV19
size: -
D: TRBD1
CDR3: CASSSRDRGVTGELFF
DNA: TGTGCCAGTAGTTCCCGGGACAGGGGAGTCACCGGGGAGCTGTTTTTT

J: TRBJ2-7
V: TRBV6-5
size: -
D: TRBD2
CDR3: CASTRGEGSYEQYF
DNA: TGTGCCAGCACCCGGGGGGAGGGGTCCTACGAGCAGTACTTC

J: TRBJ1-1
V: TRBV5-7
size: -
D: TRBD1
CDR3: CASSLTGGNTEAFF
DNA: TGTGCCAGCAGCTTGACAGGGGGCAACACTGAAGCTTTCTTT

J: TRBJ1-2
V: TRBV2
size: once
D: TRBD1
CDR3: CASTPGGYGYTF
DNA: TGTGCCAGCACCCCAGGGGGATATGGCTACACCTTC

J: TRBJ1-2
V: TRBV28
size: -
D: -
CDR3: CASNNNRELNYGYTF
DNA: TGTGCCAGCAATAACAACAGGGAACTTAACTATGGCTACACCTTC

J: TRBJ1-3
V: TRBV6-6
size: -
D: -
CDR3: CASSYSRVALDTIYF
DNA: TGTGCCAGCAGTTATTCGAGGGTTGCGTTGGACACCATATATTTT

J: TRBJ2-1
V: TRBV6-1
size: -
D: -
CDR3: CASSEAMGVPYNEQFF
DNA: TGTGCCAGCAGTGAAGCGATGGGGGTCCCCTACAATGAGCAGTTCTTC

J: TRBJ2-7
V: TRBV6-4
size: -
D: -
CDR3: CASSLFGVYVVEQYF
DNA: TGTGCCAGCAGTCTGTTTGGTGTCTACGTCGTGGAGCAGTACTTC

J: TRBJ2-3
V: TRBV5-6
size: -
D: -
CDR3: CASSPAKSTDTQYF
DNA: TGTGCCAGCAGCCCGGCTAAATCAACAGATACGCAGTATTTT

J: TRBJ2-4
V: TRBV7-2
size: -
D: -
CDR3: CASSSRRENIQYF
DNA: TGTGCCAGCAGCTCTAGACGGGAAAACATTCAGTACTTC